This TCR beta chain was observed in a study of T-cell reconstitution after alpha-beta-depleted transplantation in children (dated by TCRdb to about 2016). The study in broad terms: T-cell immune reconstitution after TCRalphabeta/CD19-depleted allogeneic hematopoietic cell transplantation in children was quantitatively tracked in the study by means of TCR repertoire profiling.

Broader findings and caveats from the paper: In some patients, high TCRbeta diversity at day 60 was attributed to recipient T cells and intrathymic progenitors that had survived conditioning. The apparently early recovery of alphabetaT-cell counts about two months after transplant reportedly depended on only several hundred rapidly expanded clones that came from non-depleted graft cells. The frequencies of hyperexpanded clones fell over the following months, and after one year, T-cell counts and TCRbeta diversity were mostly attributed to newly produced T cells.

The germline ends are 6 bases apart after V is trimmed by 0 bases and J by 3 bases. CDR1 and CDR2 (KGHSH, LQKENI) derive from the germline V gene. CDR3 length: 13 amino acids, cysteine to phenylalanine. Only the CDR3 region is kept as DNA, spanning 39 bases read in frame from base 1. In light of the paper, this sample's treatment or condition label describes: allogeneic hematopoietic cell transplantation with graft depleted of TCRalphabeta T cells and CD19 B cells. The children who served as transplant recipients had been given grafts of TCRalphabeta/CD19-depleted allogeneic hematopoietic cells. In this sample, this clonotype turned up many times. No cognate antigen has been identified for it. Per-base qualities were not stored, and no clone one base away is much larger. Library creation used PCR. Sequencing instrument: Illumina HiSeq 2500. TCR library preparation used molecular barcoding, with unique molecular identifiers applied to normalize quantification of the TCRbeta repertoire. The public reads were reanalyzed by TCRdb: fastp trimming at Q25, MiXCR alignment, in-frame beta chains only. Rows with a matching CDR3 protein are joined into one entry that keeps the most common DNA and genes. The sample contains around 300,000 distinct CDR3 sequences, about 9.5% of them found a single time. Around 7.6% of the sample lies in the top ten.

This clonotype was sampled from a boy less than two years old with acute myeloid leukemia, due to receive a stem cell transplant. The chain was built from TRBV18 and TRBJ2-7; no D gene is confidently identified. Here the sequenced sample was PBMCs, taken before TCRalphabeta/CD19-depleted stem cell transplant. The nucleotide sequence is TGTGCCAGCTCACCACCGGTCGGCTACGAGCAGTACTTC. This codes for CASSPPVGYEQYF.